Sequencing of this T cell receptor beta chain was carried out in a study of type 1 regulatory T cells. Study context: T-allo10 is an in vitro-generated, Tr1-enriched CD4 T cell product specific for alloantigen.

V shed 4 bases and J shed 2 bases, with 15 bases lying between them. Germline V CDR1 and CDR2: ENHRY, SYGVKD. The CDR3 length is 16 residues. This clonotype was detected only a few times. The antigen remains unidentified. MiXCR, run by TCRdb on the reads, gives a single entry per CDR3 protein. This table holds roughly 21,000 distinct CDR3 sequences, approximately 51% found once. The sequencing sample was made of cultured T cells, either the whole culture or a sorted T cell fraction (not recorded which). The receptor comes from a human donor in good health. The rearrangement uses TRBV10-3 and TRBJ1-5; weak D call: TRBD1 (6 bases). The CDR3 region is CAISVRRQDGNQPQHF. CDR3 bases: TGTGCCATCAGTGTGAGACGACAGGACGGCAATCAGCCCCAGCATTTT.